This T cell receptor (beta chain) was identified in a study of OX40 agonist ivuxolimab in advanced cancers. Study-level results: Mean expanded clone counts were higher in CD8+ than CD4+ T cells. Patients with a partial response at 0.1-3.0 mg/kg had among the lowest clonal expansion. Circulating CD4+ and CD8+ T cells showed clonal expansion by week 6 at 0.1 to 3.0 mg/kg.

Using immunoSEQ multiplex PCR, the repertoire was profiled, and TCRdb retains in-frame clones only, with some absent. The data hold roughly 20,000 clones, with about 90% observed a single time. As to this clone: Its cognate antigen is unknown.

CDR1 SGHDN and CDR2 FVKESK come from the germline V gene. V gave up 7 bases and J gave up 0 bases, with 7 bases separating them. The CDR3 loop spans 12 amino acids. Blood was sampled at baseline, cycle 4 day 1, and cycle 7 day 1. V is TRBV14 and J is TRBJ2-7; maybe TRBD1 (6 bases). The clonotype was recovered from an adult with an advanced solid tumor such as melanoma, head and neck, liver or kidney cancer. Sequences were derived from CD4+ or CD8+ T cells sorted from blood, sampled in a trial of the OX40 agonist ivuxolimab. The CDR3 region has the DNA TGTGCCAGCAAGGACAGCTCCTACGAGCAGTACTTC. This codes for CASKDSSYEQYF.